The TCR beta chain under discussion was sequenced for a study of Graves' ophthalmopathy and Graves' hyperthyroidism. Study findings and constraints: Thyroid clonotypes that were expanded above 0.001 frequency mostly also appeared in blood.

RNA transcripts yielded amplified TCR beta CDR3 regions. RT-PCR in the first round used HTBI primers; a second-round multiplex PCR followed. TCRdb reanalysed the multiplex PCR reads using MiXCR and keeps one entry per CDR3 protein. The sample has about 210,000 distinct CDR3 sequences, just under 30% seen once. This clonotype was seen many times. Its cognate antigen is unknown. The CDR3 is 14 residues long. The ends lost 4 bases at V and 6 bases at J; junction bases unmatched: 4. Per the germline V gene, CDR1 is SGHRS and CDR2 is YFSETQ. Patients were diagnosed from clinical symptoms, serum thyroxine, TRAb, thyroid ultrasound and orbital computed tomography.

The TCR comes from a man aged 50 to 60 with Graves' ophthalmopathy. The V call is TRBV5-1, the J call TRBJ2-1, with 10 bases aligning to TRBD1. Sequenced material: peripheral blood. CDR3 region: CASSGTGELNEQFF. The CDR3 coding sequence is TGCGCCAGCAGCGGGACAGGGGAGCTCAATGAGCAGTTCTTC.